The clone carrying this T cell receptor (beta chain) has just a few counts. The antigen remains undetermined. CDR1 is MGHDK, CDR2 SYGVNS, per germline. With 0 bases removed from V and 5 bases from J, the gap between germline ends came to 10 bases. The CDR3 length is 14 residues. This entry belongs to a study of T-cell reconstitution after alpha-beta-depleted transplantation in children. Using unique molecular identifiers, the investigators prepared the TCRbeta library. TCRdb fed the PCR reads into MiXCR, producing one record per CDR3 protein. The sample yields some 300,000 distinct CDR3 sequences, nearly 8% seen once. General study results and limits: Reportedly, roughly two months post-transplant, alpha-beta T cells arose from several hundred expanded graft clones. The authors attributed T-cell counts and diversity one year after transplant mostly to newly produced T cells. It was surviving recipient T cells and thymic progenitors that gave some patients high TCRbeta diversity at day 60.

This receptor was identified in a female patient aged 2 to 10 who had a stem cell transplant for Fanconi anemia, so the T cells may come from the graft donor. Material: peripheral blood, obtained 360 days after TCRalphabeta/CD19-depleted stem cell transplant. J is TRBJ2-5 and V is TRBV25-1, with D hard to call. CDR3 loop: CASSEYVRSETQYF. For the CDR3, the DNA is TGTGCCAGCAGTGAATACGTCCGGAGCGAGACCCAGTACTTC. The full variable domain, rest sourced from reference TRBV25-1 and TRBJ2-5, is EADIYQTPRYLVIGTGKKITLECSQTMGHDKMYWYQQDPGMELHLIHYSYGVNSTEKGDLSSESTVSRIRTEHFPLTLESARPSHTSQYLCASSEYVRSETQYFGPGTRLLVL.